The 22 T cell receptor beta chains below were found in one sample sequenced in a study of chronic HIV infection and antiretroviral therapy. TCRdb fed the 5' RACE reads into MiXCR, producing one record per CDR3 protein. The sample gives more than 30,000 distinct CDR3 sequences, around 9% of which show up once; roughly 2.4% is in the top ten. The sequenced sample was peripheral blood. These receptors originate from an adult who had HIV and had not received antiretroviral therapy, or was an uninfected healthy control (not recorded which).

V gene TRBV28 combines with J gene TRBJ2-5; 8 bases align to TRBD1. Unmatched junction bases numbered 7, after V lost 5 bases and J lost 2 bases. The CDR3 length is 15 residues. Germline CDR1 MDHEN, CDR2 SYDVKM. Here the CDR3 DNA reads TGTGCCAGCAGTCAAAACACAGGGGGACAAGAGACCCAGTACTTC. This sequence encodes CASSQNTGGQETQYF.

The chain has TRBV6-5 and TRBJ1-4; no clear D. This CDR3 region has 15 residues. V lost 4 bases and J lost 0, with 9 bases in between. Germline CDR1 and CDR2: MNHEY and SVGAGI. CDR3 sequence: CASSSLGTTNEKLFF. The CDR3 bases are TGTGCCAGCAGTTCCCTGGGCACAACTAATGAAAAACTGTTTTTT.

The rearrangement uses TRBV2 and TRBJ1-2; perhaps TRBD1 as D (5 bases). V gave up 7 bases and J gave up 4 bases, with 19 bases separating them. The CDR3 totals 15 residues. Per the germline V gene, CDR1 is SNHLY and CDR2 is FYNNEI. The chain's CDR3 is CASKGPGEAVYGYTF. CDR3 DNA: TGTGCCAGCAAGGGCCCGGGGGAGGCTGTCTATGGCTACACCTTC. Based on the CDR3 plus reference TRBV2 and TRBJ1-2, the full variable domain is EPEVTQTPSHQVTQMGQEVILRCVPISNHLYFYWYRQILGQKVEFLVSFYNNEISEKSEIFDDQFSVERPDGSNFTLKIRSTKLEDSAMYFCASKGPGEAVYGYTFGSGTRLTVV.

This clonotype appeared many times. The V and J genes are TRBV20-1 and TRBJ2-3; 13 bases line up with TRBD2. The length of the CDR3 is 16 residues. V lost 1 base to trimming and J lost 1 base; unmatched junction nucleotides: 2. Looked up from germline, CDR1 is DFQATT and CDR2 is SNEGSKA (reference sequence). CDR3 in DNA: TGCAGTGCTAGAGGGACTAGCGGGGGTCGCACAGATACGCAGTATTTT. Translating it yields CSARGTSGGRTDTQYF.

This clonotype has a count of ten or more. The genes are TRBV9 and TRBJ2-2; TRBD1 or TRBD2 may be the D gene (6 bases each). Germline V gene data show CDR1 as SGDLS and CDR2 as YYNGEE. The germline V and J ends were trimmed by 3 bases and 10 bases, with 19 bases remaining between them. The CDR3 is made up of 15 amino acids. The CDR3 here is CASSARAEGHEELFF. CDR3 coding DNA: TGTGCCAGCAGCGCAAGAGCGGAGGGACACGAGGAGCTGTTTTTT.

The CDR3: CSVVDRGTRCYEQYF. The CDR3 bases are TGCAGCGTTGTGGACAGGGGAACCAGATGCTACGAGCAGTACTTC. The chain couples TRBV29-1 to TRBJ2-7, with 9 positions matching TRBD1. Per the germline V gene, CDR1 is SQVTM and CDR2 is ANQGSEA. V lost 4 bases and J lost 3; bases outside the gene matches: 10. The CDR3 extends over 15 amino acids.

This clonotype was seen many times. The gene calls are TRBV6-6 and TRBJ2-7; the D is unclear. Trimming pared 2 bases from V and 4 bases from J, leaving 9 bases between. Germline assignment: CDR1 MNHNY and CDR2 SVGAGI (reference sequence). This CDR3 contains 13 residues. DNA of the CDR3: TGTGCCAGCAGTTACGACGGAAAATACGAGCAGTACTTC. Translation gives CASSYDGKYEQYF.

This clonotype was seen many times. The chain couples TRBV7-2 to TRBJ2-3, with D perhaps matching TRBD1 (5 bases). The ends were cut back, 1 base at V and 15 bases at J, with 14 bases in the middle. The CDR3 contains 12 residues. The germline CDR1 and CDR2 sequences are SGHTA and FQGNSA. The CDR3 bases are TGTGCCAGCAGCTTAGGGTCAGGGAAAGAATATTTT. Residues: CASSLGSGKEYF.

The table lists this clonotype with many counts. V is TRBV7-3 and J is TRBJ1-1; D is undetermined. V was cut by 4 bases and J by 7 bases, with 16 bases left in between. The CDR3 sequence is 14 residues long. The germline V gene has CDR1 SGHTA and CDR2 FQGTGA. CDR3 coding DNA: TGTGCCAGCAGCTCCGGTGGCGGGTACCATGAAGCTTTCTTT. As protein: CASSSGGGYHEAFF.

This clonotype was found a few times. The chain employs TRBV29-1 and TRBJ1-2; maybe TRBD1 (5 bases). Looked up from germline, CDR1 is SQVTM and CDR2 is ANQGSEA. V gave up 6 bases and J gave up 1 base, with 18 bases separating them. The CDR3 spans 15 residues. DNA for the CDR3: TGCAGCGTGTCCGATGGACAATCGAATAACTATGGCTACACCTTC. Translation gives CSVSDGQSNNYGYTF.

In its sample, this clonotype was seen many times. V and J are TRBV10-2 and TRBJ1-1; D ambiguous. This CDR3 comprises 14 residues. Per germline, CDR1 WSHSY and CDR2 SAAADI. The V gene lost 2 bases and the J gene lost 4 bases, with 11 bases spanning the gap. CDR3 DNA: TGCGCCAGCAGTGAGACGCAGGTGGTCACTGAAGCTTTCTTT. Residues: CASSETQVVTEAFF.

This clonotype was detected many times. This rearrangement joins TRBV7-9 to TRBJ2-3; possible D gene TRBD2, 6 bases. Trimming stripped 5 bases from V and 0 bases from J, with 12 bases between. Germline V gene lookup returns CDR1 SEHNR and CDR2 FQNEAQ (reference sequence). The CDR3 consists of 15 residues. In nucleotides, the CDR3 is TGTGCCAGCAGCCCAAGCGGGCCCAGCACAGATACGCAGTATTTT. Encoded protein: CASSPSGPSTDTQYF.

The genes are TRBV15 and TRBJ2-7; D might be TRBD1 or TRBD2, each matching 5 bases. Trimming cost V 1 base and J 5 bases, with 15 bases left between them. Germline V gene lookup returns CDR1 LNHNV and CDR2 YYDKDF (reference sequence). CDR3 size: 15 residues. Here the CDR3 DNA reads TGTGCCACCAGCAGAGGACGGGGCAGGTCCCACGAGCAGTACTTC. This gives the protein CATSRGRGRSHEQYF.

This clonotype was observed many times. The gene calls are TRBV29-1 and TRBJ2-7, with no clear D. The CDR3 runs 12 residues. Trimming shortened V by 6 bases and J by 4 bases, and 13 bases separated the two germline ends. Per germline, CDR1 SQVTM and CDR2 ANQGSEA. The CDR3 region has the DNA TGCAGCGTCTACGTATCGGGTTACGAGCAGTACTTC. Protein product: CSVYVSGYEQYF.

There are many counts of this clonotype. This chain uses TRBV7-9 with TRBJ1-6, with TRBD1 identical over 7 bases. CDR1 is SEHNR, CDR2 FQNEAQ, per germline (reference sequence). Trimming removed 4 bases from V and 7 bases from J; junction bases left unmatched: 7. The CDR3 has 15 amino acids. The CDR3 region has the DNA TGTGCCAGCAGCTCACCGGGACAGCGAAATTCACCCCTCCACTTT. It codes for CASSSPGQRNSPLHF.

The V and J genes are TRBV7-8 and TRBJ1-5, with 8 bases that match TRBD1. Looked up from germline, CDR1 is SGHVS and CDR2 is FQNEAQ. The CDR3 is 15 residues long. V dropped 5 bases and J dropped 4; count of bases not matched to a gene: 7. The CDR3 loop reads CASSQGAGGNQPQHF. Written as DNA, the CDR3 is TGTGCCAGCAGCCAGGGGGCAGGAGGGAATCAGCCCCAGCATTTT.

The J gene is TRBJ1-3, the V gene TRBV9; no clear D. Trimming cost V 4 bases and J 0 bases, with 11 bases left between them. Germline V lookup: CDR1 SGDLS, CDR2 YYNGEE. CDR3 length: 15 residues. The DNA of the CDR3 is TGTGCCAGCAGCCCCCAGTCGAGCTCTGGAAACACCATATATTTT. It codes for CASSPQSSSGNTIYF. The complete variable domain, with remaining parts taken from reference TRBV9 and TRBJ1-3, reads DSGVTQTPKHLITATGQRVTLRCSPRSGDLSVYWYQQSLDQGLQFLIQYYNGEERAKGNILERFSAQQFPDLHSELNLSSLELGDSALYFCASSPQSSSGNTIYFGEGSWLTVV.

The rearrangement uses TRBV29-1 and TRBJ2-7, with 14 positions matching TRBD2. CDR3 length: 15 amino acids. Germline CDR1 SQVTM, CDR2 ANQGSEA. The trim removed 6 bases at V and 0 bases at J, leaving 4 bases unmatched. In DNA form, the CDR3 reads TGCAGCGTCGGGACTAGCGGGGGCCTCTCCTACGAGCAGTACTTC. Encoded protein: CSVGTSGGLSYEQYF.

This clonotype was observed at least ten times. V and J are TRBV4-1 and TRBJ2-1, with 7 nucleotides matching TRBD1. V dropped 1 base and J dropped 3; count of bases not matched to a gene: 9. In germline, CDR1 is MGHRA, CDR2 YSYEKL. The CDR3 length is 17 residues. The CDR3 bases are TGCGCCAGCAGCCAAGGGGGCCTACGACAGGGCTACAATGAGCAGTTCTTC. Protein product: CASSQGGLRQGYNEQFF.

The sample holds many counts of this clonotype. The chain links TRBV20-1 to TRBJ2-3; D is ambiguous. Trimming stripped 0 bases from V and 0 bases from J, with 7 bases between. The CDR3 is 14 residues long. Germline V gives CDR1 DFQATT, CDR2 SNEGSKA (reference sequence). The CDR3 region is CSARDRPSTDTQYF. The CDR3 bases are TGCAGTGCTAGAGATAGGCCTAGCACAGATACGCAGTATTTT.

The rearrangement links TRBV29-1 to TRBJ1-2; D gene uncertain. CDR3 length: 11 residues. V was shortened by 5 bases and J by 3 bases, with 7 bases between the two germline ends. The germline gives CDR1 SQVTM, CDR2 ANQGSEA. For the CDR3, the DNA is TGCAGCGTTTTGAAAGACTATGGCTACACCTTC. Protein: CSVLKDYGYTF.

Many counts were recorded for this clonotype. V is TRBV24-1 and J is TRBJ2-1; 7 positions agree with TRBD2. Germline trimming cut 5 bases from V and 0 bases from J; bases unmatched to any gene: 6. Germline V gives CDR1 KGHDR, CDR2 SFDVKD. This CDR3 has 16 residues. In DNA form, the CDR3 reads TGTGCCACCAGTGGAGAAGCGGGAAGCTCCTACAATGAGCAGTTCTTC. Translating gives CATSGEAGSSYNEQFF.